The 5 T cell receptor beta chains below come from one sample, sequenced in a study of blood T cells in healthy people across ages. Next came a second PCR, run for about 6 to 11 cycles, which used a sample-barcoded 5' primer along with a J-beta primer mix. Each CDR3 protein gets one entry after TCRdb re-called the 5' RACE reads with MiXCR. The data contain 730,000 or so distinct CDR3 sequences, roughly 41% of them singletons. Input material: blood. These receptors were taken from a woman in her sixties in good health.

This clonotype has only a few counts. This chain connects TRBV7-2 to TRBJ2-7; weak D call: TRBD2 (6 bases). Trimming took 0 bases from V and 7 from J, leaving 13 bases between them. The CDR3 length is 14 residues. Looked up from germline, CDR1 is SGHTA and CDR2 is FQGNSA. CDR3 sequence: CASSLARENGEQYF. In DNA, the CDR3 is TGTGCCAGCAGCTTAGCCCGGGAGAATGGGGAGCAGTACTTC.

Notes on this clonotype: A junction end diverges from the germline sequence, so it may reflect a read error. The chain links TRBV5-1 to TRBJ2-3, with 10 bases fitting TRBD1. The CDR3 runs 15 residues. The germline gives CDR1 SGHRS, CDR2 YFSETQ. CDR3: CASSRQGAGTGTQYF. CDR3 bases: TGCGCCAGCAGCCGACAGGGGGCCGGCACAGGTACGCAGTATTTT.

The J gene is TRBJ2-7, the V gene TRBV6-5; TRBD2 agrees at 7 bases. J lost 0 bases, V lost 0 bases, and 17 bases had no gene match. Germline V gene lookup returns CDR1 MNHEY and CDR2 SVGAGI. The CDR3 is 20 residues long. CDR3: CASSYSTPSGSIAASYEQYF. The DNA of the CDR3 is TGTGCCAGCAGTTACTCGACCCCTAGCGGAAGTATAGCGGCCTCCTACGAGCAGTACTTC.

This clonotype occurred a few times. The V call is TRBV9, the J call TRBJ2-3; a weak D match, TRBD2 (7 bases). Trimming took 9 bases from V and 2 from J, leaving 16 bases between them. The germline V gene has CDR1 SGDLS and CDR2 YYNGEE. This CDR3 spans 14 amino acids. CDR3 in DNA: TGTGCCACCGGGCCGGGGGGACACACAGATACGCAGTATTTT. The encoded protein is CATGPGGHTDTQYF.

This clonotype was recorded at least ten times. The rearrangement joins TRBV29-1 to TRBJ2-1; TRBD2 is a possible D gene (6 bases). V was cut by 8 bases and J by 3 bases, with 17 bases left in between. Germline V gene sequence: CDR1 SQVTM, CDR2 ANQGSEA. The CDR3 has 14 amino acids. The CDR3 loop is CSPGRGADYNEQFF. DNA of the CDR3: TGCAGCCCCGGGCGGGGAGCGGACTACAATGAGCAGTTCTTC.